This T cell receptor beta chain was recorded in a study of cytomegalovirus exposure and HLA in healthy donors. Study-wide results and limits: Published work reported that the classifier diagnosed cytomegalovirus status with high specificity and sensitivity. Presence/absence analyses assumed roughly uniform sequencing depth across donors. Later analysis identified a missense DCLRE1C variant that was linked to TCR beta V- and J-gene trimming.

As to this clone: The antigen is unknown.

V lost 5 bases and J 6 bases, leaving 16 bases between the germline ends. Looked up from germline, CDR1 is MGHDK and CDR2 is SYGVNS. The CDR3 extends over 15 amino acids. In the PCR, 60 Vbeta and 13 Jbeta primers were used. Sequencing was performed with immunoSEQ multiplex PCR; in TCRdb, only in-frame clones are kept and a portion is missing. The sample carries about 150,000 clones, 76% recorded once. The gene calls are TRBV25-1 and TRBJ2-2, with D perhaps matching TRBD2 (5 bases). The TCR was taken from a male donor in good health and CMV-seronegative. The sequencing input was PBMCs. CDR3 region: CASSLGVAGAGELFF. The CDR3 nucleotides are TGTGCCAGCAGTCTGGGCGTGGCGGGTGCCGGGGAGCTGTTTTTT. Complete variable domain (other parts from reference TRBV25-1 and TRBJ2-2): EADIYQTPRYLVIGTGKKITLECSQTMGHDKMYWYQQDPGMELHLIHYSYGVNSTEKGDLSSESTVSRIRTEHFPLTLESARPSHTSQYLCASSLGVAGAGELFFGEGSRLTVL.